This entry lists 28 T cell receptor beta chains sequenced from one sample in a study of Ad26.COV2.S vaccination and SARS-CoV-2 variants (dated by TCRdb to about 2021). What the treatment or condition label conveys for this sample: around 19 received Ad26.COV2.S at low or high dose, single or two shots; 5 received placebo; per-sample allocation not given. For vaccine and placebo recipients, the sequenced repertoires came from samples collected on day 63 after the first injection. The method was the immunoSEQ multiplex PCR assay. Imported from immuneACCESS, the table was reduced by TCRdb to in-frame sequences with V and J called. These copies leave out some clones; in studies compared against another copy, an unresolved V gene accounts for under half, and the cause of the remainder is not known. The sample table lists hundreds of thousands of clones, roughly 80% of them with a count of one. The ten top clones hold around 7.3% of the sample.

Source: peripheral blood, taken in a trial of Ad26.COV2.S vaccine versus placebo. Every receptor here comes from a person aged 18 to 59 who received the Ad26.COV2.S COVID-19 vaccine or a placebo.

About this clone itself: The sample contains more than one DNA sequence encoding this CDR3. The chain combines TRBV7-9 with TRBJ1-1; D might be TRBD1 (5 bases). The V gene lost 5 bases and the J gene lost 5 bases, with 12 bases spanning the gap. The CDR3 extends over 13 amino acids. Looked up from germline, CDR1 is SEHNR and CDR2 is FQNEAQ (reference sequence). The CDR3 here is CASSPQGDTEAFF. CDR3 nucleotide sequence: TGTGCCAGCAGCCCCCAGGGCGATACTGAAGCTTTCTTT.

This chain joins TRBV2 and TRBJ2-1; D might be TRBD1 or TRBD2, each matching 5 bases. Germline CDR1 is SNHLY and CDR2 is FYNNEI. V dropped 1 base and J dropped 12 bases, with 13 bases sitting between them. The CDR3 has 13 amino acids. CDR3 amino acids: CASSEVRAAGQFF. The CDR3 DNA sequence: TGTGCCAGCAGTGAAGTCAGGGCCGCGGGGCAGTTCTTC.

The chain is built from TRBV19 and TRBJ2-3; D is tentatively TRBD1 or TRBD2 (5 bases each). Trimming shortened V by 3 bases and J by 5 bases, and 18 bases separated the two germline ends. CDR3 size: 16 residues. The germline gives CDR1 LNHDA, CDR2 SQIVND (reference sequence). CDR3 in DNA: TGTGCCAGTAGTATTGGTGGGGCCCGGGGAAGAGATACGCAGTATTTT. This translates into CASSIGGARGRDTQYF.

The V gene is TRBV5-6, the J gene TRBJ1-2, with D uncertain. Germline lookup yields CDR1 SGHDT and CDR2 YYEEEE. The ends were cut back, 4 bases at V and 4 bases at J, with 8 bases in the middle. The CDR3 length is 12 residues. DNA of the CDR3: TGTGCCAGCAGCATAAACCGCTATGGCTACACCTTC. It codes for CASSINRYGYTF.

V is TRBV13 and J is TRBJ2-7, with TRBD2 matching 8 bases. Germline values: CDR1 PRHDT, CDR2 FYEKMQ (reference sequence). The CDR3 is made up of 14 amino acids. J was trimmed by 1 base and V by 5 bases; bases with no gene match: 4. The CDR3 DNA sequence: TGTGCCAGCAGCGCTGGACTAGCTTCCTACGAGCAGTACTTC. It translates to CASSAGLASYEQYF. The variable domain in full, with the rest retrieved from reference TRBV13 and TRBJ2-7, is AAGVIQSPRHLIKEKRETATLKCYPIPRHDTVYWYQQGPGQDPQFLISFYEKMQSDKGSIPDRFSAQQFSDYHSELNMSSLELGDSALYFCASSAGLASYEQYFGPGTRLTVT.

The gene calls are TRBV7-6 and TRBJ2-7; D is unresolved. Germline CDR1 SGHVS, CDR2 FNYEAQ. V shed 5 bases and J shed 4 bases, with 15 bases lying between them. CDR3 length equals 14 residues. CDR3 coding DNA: TGTGCCAGCAGCCGCGGAACAGCCGAGTACGAGCAGTACTTC. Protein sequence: CASSRGTAEYEQYF.

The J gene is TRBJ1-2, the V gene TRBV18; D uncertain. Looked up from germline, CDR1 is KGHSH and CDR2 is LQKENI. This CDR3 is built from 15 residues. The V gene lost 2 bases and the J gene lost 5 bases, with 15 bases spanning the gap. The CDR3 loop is CASSPESGLAYGYTF. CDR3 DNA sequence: TGTGCCAGCTCACCAGAATCAGGATTAGCTTATGGCTACACCTTC. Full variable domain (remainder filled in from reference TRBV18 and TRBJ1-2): NAGVMQNPRHLVRRRGQEARLRCSPMKGHSHVYWYRQLPEEGLKFMVYLQKENIIDESGMPKERFSAEFPKEGPSILRIQQVVRGDSAAYFCASSPESGLAYGYTFGSGTRLTVV.

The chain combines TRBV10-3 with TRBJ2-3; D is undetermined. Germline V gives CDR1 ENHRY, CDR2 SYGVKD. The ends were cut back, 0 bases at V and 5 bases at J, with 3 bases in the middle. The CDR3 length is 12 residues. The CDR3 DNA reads TGTGCCATCAGTGAGTCAGGAGATACGCAGTATTTT. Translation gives CAISESGDTQYF.

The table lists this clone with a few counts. Written as DNA, the CDR3 is TGTGCCACCCAGGGGGGGAAAGAGACCCAGTACTTC. As protein: CATQGGKETQYF. This sequence joins TRBV2 and TRBJ2-5; D may be TRBD1 or TRBD2 (7 bases each). This CDR3 has 12 amino acids. The germline CDR1 and CDR2 sequences are SNHLY and FYNNEI. The germline V and J ends were trimmed by 10 bases and 3 bases, with 12 bases remaining between them.

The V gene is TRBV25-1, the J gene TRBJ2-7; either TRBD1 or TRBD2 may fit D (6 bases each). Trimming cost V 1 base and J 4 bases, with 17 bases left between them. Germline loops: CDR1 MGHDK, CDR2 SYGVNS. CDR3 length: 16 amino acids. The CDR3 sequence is CASSEFNLRGAYEQYF. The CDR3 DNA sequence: TGTGCCAGCAGTGAATTCAATCTGAGGGGGGCATACGAGCAGTACTTC.

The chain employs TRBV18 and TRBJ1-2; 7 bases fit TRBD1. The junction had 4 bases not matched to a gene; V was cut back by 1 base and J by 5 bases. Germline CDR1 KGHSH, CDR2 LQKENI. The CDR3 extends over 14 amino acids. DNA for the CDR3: TGTGCCAGCTCACCACAGGGACAGCTATATGGCTACACCTTC. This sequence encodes CASSPQGQLYGYTF.

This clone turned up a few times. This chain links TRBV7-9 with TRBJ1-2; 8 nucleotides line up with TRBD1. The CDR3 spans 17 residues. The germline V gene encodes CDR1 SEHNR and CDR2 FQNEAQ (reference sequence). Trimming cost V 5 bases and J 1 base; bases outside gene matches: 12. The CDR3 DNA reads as TGTGCCAGCAGCGCCATTGGGACAGGCGCCCTTAACTATGGCTACACCTTC. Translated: CASSAIGTGALNYGYTF. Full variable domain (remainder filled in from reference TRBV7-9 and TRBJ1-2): DTGVSQNPRHKITKRGQNVTFRCDPISEHNRLYWYRQTLGQGPEFLTYFQNEAQLEKSRLLSDRFSAERPKGSFSTLEIQRTEQGDSAMYLCASSAIGTGALNYGYTFGSGTRLTVV.

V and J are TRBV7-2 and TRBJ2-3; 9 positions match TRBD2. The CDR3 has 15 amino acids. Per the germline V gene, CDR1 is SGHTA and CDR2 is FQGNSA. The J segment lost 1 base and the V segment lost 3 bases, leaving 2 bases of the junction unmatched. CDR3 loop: CASSLRLAGTDTQYF. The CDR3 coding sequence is TGTGCCAGCAGCTTGAGACTAGCGGGCACAGATACGCAGTATTTT.

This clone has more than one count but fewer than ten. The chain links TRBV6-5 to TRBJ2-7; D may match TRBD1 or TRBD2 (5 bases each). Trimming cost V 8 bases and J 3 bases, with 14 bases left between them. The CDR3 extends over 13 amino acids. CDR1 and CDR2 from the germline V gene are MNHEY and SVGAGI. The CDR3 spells CASRSGAYYEQYF. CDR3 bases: TGTGCCAGCCGTTCCGGGGCTTACTACGAGCAGTACTTC.

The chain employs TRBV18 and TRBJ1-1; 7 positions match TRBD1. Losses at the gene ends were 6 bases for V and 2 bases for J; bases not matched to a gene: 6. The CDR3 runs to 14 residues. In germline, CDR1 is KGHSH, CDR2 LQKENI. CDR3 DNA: TGTGCCAGCTCGAGTCAGGGGGGAAACACTGAAGCTTTCTTT. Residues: CASSSQGGNTEAFF.

Here the CDR3 reads CASSPGVTYNEQFF. The CDR3 region has the DNA TGTGCCAGCAGCCCAGGGGTGACCTACAATGAGCAGTTCTTC. V usage is TRBV11-3 and J usage is TRBJ2-1; TRBD1 is a possible D gene (6 bases). Trimming left V 5 bases short and J 2 bases short, with 10 bases between. Germline values: CDR1 SGHNT, CDR2 YENEEA. The CDR3 has 14 residues.

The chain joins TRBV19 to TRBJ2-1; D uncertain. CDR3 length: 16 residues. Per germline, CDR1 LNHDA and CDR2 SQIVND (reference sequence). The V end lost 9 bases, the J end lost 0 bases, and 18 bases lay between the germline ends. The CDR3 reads CASHPRRTSSYNEQFF. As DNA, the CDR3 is TGTGCCAGCCATCCCCGGCGGACCTCCTCCTACAATGAGCAGTTCTTC.

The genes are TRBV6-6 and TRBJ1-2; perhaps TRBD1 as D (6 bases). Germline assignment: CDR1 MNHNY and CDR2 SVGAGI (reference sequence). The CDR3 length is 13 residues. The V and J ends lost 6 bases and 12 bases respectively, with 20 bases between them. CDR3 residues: CASRMTGTKEDTF. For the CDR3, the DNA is TGTGCCAGCAGAATGACCGGGACAAAGGAGGACACCTTC.

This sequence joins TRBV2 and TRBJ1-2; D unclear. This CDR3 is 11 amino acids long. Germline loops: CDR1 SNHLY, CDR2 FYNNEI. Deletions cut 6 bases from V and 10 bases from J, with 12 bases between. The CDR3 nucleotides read TGTGCCAGCAGATTATGGGCTCTCTACACCTTC. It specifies CASRLWALYTF. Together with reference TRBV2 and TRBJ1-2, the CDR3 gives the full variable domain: EPEVTQTPSHQVTQMGQEVILRCVPISNHLYFYWYRQILGQKVEFLVSFYNNEISEKSEIFDDQFSVERPDGSNFTLKIRSTKLEDSAMYFCASRLWALYTFGSGTRLTVV.

CDR3 bases: TGTGCCAGCAGCTTAGACAGGCAGGGCGAGCAGTACTTC. Its protein product is CASSLDRQGEQYF. The chain carries TRBV5-4 and TRBJ2-7; D is possibly TRBD1 (6 bases). This CDR3 contains 13 residues. V was shortened by 2 bases and J by 6 bases, with 12 bases between the two germline ends. Germline V CDR1 and CDR2: SGHNT, YYREEE (reference sequence).

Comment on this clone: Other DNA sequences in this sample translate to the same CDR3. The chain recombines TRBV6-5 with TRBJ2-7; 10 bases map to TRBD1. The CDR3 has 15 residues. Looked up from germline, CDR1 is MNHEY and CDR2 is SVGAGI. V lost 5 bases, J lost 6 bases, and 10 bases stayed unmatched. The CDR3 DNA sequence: TGTGCCAGCAGTCCCCGGGACAGGGGACTTAGCGAGCAGTACTTC. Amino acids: CASSPRDRGLSEQYF.

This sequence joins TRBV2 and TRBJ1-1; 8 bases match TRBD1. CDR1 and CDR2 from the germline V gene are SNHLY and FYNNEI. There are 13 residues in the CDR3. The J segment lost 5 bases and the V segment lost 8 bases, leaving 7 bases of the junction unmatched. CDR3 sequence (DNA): TGTGCCAGCGCCGGGACAGGTCGGACTGAAGCTTTCTTT. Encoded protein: CASAGTGRTEAFF.

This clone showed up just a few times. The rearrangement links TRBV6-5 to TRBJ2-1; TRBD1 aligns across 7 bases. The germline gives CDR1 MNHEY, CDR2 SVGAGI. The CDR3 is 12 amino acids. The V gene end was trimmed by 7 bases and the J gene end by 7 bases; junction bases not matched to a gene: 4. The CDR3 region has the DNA TGTGCCAGCACGGAACAGGGGAATGAGCAGTTCTTC. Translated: CASTEQGNEQFF.

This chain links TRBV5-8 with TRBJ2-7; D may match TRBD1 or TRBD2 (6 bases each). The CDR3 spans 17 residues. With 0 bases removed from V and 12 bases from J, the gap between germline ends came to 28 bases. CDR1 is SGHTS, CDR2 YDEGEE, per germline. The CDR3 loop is CASSLAGFAGQTTKGYF. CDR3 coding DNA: TGTGCCAGCAGCTTGGCCGGTTTTGCGGGACAAACCACAAAAGGGTACTTC.

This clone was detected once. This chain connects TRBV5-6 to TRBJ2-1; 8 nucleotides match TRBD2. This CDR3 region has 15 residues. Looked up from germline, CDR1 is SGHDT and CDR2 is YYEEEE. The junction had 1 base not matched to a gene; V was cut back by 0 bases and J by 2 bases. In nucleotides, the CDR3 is TGTGCCAGCAGCTTGGGGGGACTAGCCTACAATGAGCAGTTCTTC. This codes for CASSLGGLAYNEQFF.

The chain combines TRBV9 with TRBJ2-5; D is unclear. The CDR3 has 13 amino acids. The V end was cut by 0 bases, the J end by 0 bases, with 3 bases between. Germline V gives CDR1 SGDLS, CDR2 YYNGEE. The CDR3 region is CASSVANQETQYF. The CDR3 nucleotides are TGTGCCAGCAGCGTAGCTAACCAAGAGACCCAGTACTTC.

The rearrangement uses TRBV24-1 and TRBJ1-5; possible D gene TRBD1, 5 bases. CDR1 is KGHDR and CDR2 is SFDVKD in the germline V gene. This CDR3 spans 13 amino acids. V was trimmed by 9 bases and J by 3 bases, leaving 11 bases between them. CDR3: CATGGDDNQPQHF. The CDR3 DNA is TGTGCCACCGGGGGAGATGACAATCAGCCCCAGCATTTT.

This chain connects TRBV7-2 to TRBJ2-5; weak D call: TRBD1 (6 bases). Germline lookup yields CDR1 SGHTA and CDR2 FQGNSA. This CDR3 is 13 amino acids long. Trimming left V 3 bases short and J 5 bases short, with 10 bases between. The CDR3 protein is CASSLGAWETQYF. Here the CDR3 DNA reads TGTGCCAGCAGCTTGGGGGCGTGGGAGACCCAGTACTTC.